Shown below are 23 T cell receptor beta chains from a single sample sequenced in a study of molecular identifiers for immune sequencing clone quantification. TCRdb re-derived calls from the PCR reads in MiXCR, one entry per CDR3 protein. The sample lists under 650,000 distinct CDR3 sequences, around 20% occurring once. Sequences were obtained from naive CD8+ T cells from blood, with Jurkat cell RNA spiked in. Subset: FACS-sorted CD8+CD4-CCR7+CD45RA+ naive T cells. Every receptor here comes from a human donor in good health. Some libraries in this study had Jurkat cell RNA spiked in.

This chain links TRBV7-9 with TRBJ2-1, with no clear D. Germline-derived CDR1 and CDR2 are SEHNR and FQNEAQ (reference sequence). CDR3 length: 13 residues. The V end was cut by 1 base, the J end by 7 bases, with 8 bases between. The CDR3 reads CASSLVLRNEQFF. CDR3 bases: TGTGCCAGCAGCTTAGTTCTTAGGAATGAGCAGTTCTTC.

This clonotype was counted ten times or more. The chain combines TRBV12-5 with TRBJ2-3, with TRBD2 identical over 13 bases. The CDR3 extends over 17 amino acids. CDR1 LGHNT and CDR2 FRNRAP come from the germline V gene. With V trimmed by 7 bases and J by 5 bases, 12 bases remained unmatched. The CDR3 loop is CASALTGTSGIGDTQYF. CDR3 DNA: TGTGCTAGTGCCCTTACCGGGACTAGCGGGATCGGAGATACGCAGTATTTT.

This clonotype was seen at least ten times. The chain links TRBV13 to TRBJ2-3; 7 nucleotides match TRBD2. Trimming took 1 base from V and 5 from J; bases not matched to a gene: 12. CDR1 and CDR2 (germline): PRHDT, FYEKMQ (reference sequence). The CDR3 runs to 17 residues. The CDR3 reads CASSLVRLAAPQDTQYF. CDR3 nucleotides: TGTGCCAGCAGCTTAGTGCGGCTAGCGGCCCCCCAAGATACGCAGTATTTT.

In this sample, this clonotype turned up many times. The rearrangement joins TRBV4-3 to TRBJ1-5; unclear D gene. This CDR3 has 15 residues. Trimming took off 0 bases at V and 8 bases at J, with 14 bases between the two ends. Germline CDR1 is LGHNA and CDR2 is YSLEER. CDR3 coding DNA: TGCGCCAGCAGCCAAGATTTAGGTTTGGATGAGCCCCAGCATTTT. Its translation: CASSQDLGLDEPQHF.

This chain links TRBV27 with TRBJ1-6, with D unresolved. The CDR3 length is 17 residues. V dropped 2 bases and J dropped 0 bases, with 11 bases sitting between them. CDR1 is MNHEY and CDR2 is SMNVEV in the germline V gene (reference sequence). CDR3 DNA sequence: TGTGCCAGCAGTTTACTTCCTGGGAGCTCCTATAATTCACCCCTCCACTTT. Translated: CASSLLPGSSYNSPLHF.

This clonotype was detected a few times. CDR3 in amino acids: CASSIGGGGFYEQYF. CDR3 DNA: TGTGCCAGTAGTATCGGTGGCGGGGGGTTCTACGAGCAGTACTTC. The chain couples TRBV19 to TRBJ2-7, with 8 bases identical to TRBD2. In germline, CDR1 is LNHDA, CDR2 SQIVND (reference sequence). V was clipped by 3 bases and J by 3 bases; unmatched bases: 7. CDR3 size: 15 residues.

This clonotype was seen ten or more times. The V call is TRBV20-1, the J call TRBJ2-7; tentative D call: TRBD1 (5 bases). The CDR3 has 13 residues. Trimming removed 3 bases at V and 1 base at J, with 10 bases between. Germline V gene lookup returns CDR1 DFQATT and CDR2 SNEGSKA (reference sequence). For the CDR3, the DNA is TGCAGTGCTAGGGGGCTCCTATCCTACGAGCAGTACTTC. Residues: CSARGLLSYEQYF.

For this clonotype: This may arise from a read error, as a much more abundant clone is one base away. This chain connects TRBV7-3 to TRBJ2-3, with D possibly being TRBD2 (6 bases). The germline V and J ends were trimmed by 4 bases and 4 bases, with 18 bases remaining between them. This CDR3 spans 16 amino acids. Germline V gene data show CDR1 as SGHTA and CDR2 as FQGTGA. The CDR3 protein is CASSSPPGSSADTQYF. The CDR3 DNA is TGTGCCAGCAGCTCCCCTCCAGGTTCTAGCGCAGATACGCAGTATTTT.

Worth noting for this clonotype: A read error may produce the germline difference seen at one junction end. The chain couples TRBV20-1 to TRBJ2-3; D unresolved. The length of the CDR3 is 14 residues. Germline assignment: CDR1 DFQATT and CDR2 SNEGSKA (reference sequence). CDR3 protein: CGAQQLPSTDTQYF. The CDR3 nucleotides are TGCGGTGCCCAACAACTTCCAAGTACAGATACGCAGTATTTT.

This clonotype was detected ten times or more. The rearrangement joins TRBV20-1 to TRBJ2-7; 7 bases agree with TRBD1. The CDR3 covers 16 residues. After removal of 4 bases from V and 0 bases from J, the junction contained 12 bases not matched to a gene. In germline, CDR1 is DFQATT, CDR2 SNEGSKA (reference sequence). CDR3 nucleotide sequence: TGCAGTGCTACAGACCCGGACAGGACCAGCTCCTACGAGCAGTACTTC. Translated: CSATDPDRTSSYEQYF.

Many counts were recorded for this clonotype. The chain couples TRBV6-1 to TRBJ2-7; 7 positions match TRBD1. CDR1 is MNHNS and CDR2 is SASEGT in the germline V gene. The V segment lost 6 bases and the J segment 0 bases; nucleotides outside the gene matches: 5. The CDR3 has 14 residues. The CDR3 loop reads CASRTRDSSYEQYF. In nucleotides, the CDR3 is TGTGCCAGCAGAACCCGGGACAGCTCCTACGAGCAGTACTTC.

This clonotype was seen at least ten times. The chain is built from TRBV6-5 and TRBJ2-5, with unresolved D. There are 16 residues in the CDR3. Trimming removed 0 bases from V and 4 bases from J, with 15 bases in between. Per germline, CDR1 MNHEY and CDR2 SVGAGI. The CDR3 sequence is CASSYSLGLGPETQYF. The CDR3 DNA is TGTGCCAGCAGTTACTCGCTAGGTTTGGGCCCAGAGACCCAGTACTTC.

Ten or more counts support this clonotype. The J gene is TRBJ2-7, the V gene TRBV19, with D possibly being TRBD2 (5 bases). V gave up 1 base and J gave up 2 bases, with 9 bases separating them. This CDR3 has 14 residues. From germline, CDR1 is LNHDA and CDR2 SQIVND (reference sequence). The CDR3 reads CASSIGGGPYEQYF. For the CDR3, the DNA is TGTGCCAGTAGTATAGGTGGCGGGCCCTACGAGCAGTACTTC.

Worth noting for this clonotype: One end of the junction does not line up with germline, which may come from a read error. The chain uses TRBV4-3 and TRBJ1-2; 7 bases match TRBD1. The CDR3 consists of 15 residues. Germline CDR1 reads LGHNA; CDR2 reads YSLEER. The CDR3 protein is CASSQGTGYNYGYAF. Written as DNA, the CDR3 is TGCGCCAGCAGCCAAGGGACAGGTTATAACTATGGCTACGCCTTC.

The chain carries TRBV30 and TRBJ2-7, with 13 bases lining up with TRBD2. The V gene end was trimmed by 5 bases and the J gene end by 4 bases; junction bases not matched to a gene: 2. This CDR3 region has 13 residues. Germline CDR1 reads GTSNPN; CDR2 reads SVGIG (reference sequence). In DNA form, the CDR3 reads TGTGCCTGGGGGACTAGCGGGAAATACGAGCAGTACTTC. Translated: CAWGTSGKYEQYF.

Comment on this clonotype: A read error may explain this, as a much larger clone is one base away. The chain carries TRBV5-6 and TRBJ2-7; 8 nucleotides agree with TRBD1. This CDR3 contains 14 residues. CDR1 SGHDT and CDR2 YYEEEE come from the germline V gene. CDR3 DNA: TGTGCCAGCAGCTTGGCCGGGACAGGCTACGAGCGGTACTTC. This encodes CASSLAGTGYERYF.

The J gene is TRBJ2-3, the V gene TRBV27; 9 nucleotides align to TRBD2. CDR1 MNHEY and CDR2 SMNVEV come from the germline V gene (reference sequence). CDR3 length: 16 residues. Trimming cost V 5 bases and J 1 base; bases outside gene matches: 7. The CDR3 bases are TGTGCCAGCAGTCTCATAGCGGGGGTGGGCACAGATACGCAGTATTTT. It is translated as CASSLIAGVGTDTQYF.

This clonotype was detected many times. This chain joins TRBV6-2 or TRBV6-3 and TRBJ1-1, with TRBD1 as a possible D gene (6 bases). The CDR3 totals 11 residues. Trimming took off 6 bases at V and 7 bases at J, with 9 bases between the two ends. CDR1 and CDR2 from the germline V gene are MNHEY and SVGEGT. DNA for the CDR3: TGTGCCAGCAGGAAGACAGGTGAAGCTTTCTTT. Amino acid sequence: CASRKTGEAFF.

The rearrangement joins TRBV20-1 to TRBJ2-1; 12 nucleotides align to TRBD2. The V and J ends lost 3 bases and 4 bases, in that order; junction bases with no gene match: 19. This CDR3 spans 20 amino acids. Germline V gene data show CDR1 as DFQATT and CDR2 as SNEGSKA (reference sequence). In DNA form, the CDR3 reads TGCAGTGCTAGGGGCGGGCCGCGACTAGCGGGGGTATATTCTTACAATGAGCAGTTCTTC. Its translation: CSARGGPRLAGVYSYNEQFF.

Notes on this clonotype: Since a much larger clone is just one base distant, this may be a read error. This chain uses TRBV4-1 with TRBJ2-7, with D perhaps assigned TRBD1 or TRBD2 (5 bases each). V was clipped by 3 bases and J by 3 bases, with 18 bases between them. CDR3 size: 16 residues. Germline assignment: CDR1 MGHRA and CDR2 YSYEKL. This CDR3 reads CASSQGIRGRSYEQYF. DNA for the CDR3: TGCGCCAGCAGCCAGGGAATCCGGGGCAGAAGCTACGAGCAGTACTTC.

In regard to this clonotype: A single base separates this from a much larger clone, so it may be a read error. The chain couples TRBV6-5 to TRBJ2-2; a weak D match, TRBD1 (5 bases). V was shortened by 3 bases and J by 5 bases, with 13 bases between the two germline ends. The CDR3 consists of 15 residues. The germline CDR1 and CDR2 sequences are MNHEY and SVGAGI. CDR3 region: CASSYWAQGTGELFF. The CDR3 DNA follows: TGTGCCAGCAGTTATTGGGCCCAGGGTACCGGGGAGCTGTTTTTT.

The chain couples TRBV19 to TRBJ2-1; D call uncertain. Trimming took off 3 bases at V and 0 bases at J, with 9 bases between the two ends. Germline V gives CDR1 LNHDA, CDR2 SQIVND (reference sequence). The CDR3 loop spans 15 amino acids. The CDR3 DNA reads TGTGCCAGTAGTATCCCTTGGCTCTCCTACAATGAGCAGTTCTTC. It codes for CASSIPWLSYNEQFF.

There are a few counts of this clonotype. The V gene is TRBV30, the J gene TRBJ2-5; D remains ambiguous. The germline V gene encodes CDR1 GTSNPN and CDR2 SVGIG (reference sequence). CDR3 length equals 12 residues. Trimming pared 1 base from V and 0 bases from J, leaving 3 bases between. The CDR3 spells CAWSENQETQYF. The CDR3 coding sequence is TGTGCCTGGAGTGAGAACCAAGAGACCCAGTACTTC. Looking up the rest from reference TRBV30 and TRBJ2-5 gives the full variable domain: SQTIHQWPATLVQPVGSPLSLECTVEGTSNPNLYWYRQAAGRGLQLLFYSVGIGQISSEVPQNLSASRPQDRQFILSSKKLLLSDSGFYLCAWSENQETQYFGPGTRLLVL.